These T cell receptor beta chains were read from a single sample in a study of CXCR3-negative and CXCR3-positive naive CD8 T cells. Following a re-call of the 5' RACE reads, TCRdb has one entry per CDR3 protein and lacks DNA. The sample table sets out over 100,000 distinct CDR3 sequences. Sequencing used naive CXCR3- CD8+ T cells from blood. These receptors were obtained from a human donor in good health. Some clones in this sample may be carry-over from other donors' samples. Each CDR3 is given with its conserved first and last residue. The order of the fields is J gene, V gene, CDR3 length, CDR3 protein.

>TRBJ2-7|TRBV20-1|15
CSARDLRGGSYEQYF
>TRBJ1-1|TRBV19|14
CASSIDAVNTEAFF
>TRBJ1-4|TRBV5-6|16
CASSTRDGTKDEKLFF
>TRBJ2-1|TRBV20-1|15
CSATSWGELYNEQFF
>TRBJ2-7|TRBV20-1|14
CSARDRLSSYEQYF
>TRBJ2-3|TRBV4-1|17
CASSHPGQGIYGDTQYF
>TRBJ2-7|TRBV10-1|13
CATIREIELDRYF
>TRBJ2-5|TRBV29-1|11
CSGVSEETQYF
>TRBJ1-1|TRBV7-3|15
CASSLMQGMNTEAFF
>TRBJ2-5|TRBV15|13
CATSRDPLETQYF
>TRBJ1-1|TRBV24-1|16
CATSDLRGAVNTEAFF